The 25 T cell receptor beta chains in this list originate from one sample, sequenced in a study of identical twins. In TCRdb, the 5' RACE reads were re-called with MiXCR into one record per CDR3 protein. The sample includes over 500,000 distinct CDR3 sequences, 20% to 25% of them seen just once. This same sample was also taken into another study, of T cells expressing NK-cell markers.

The sequenced sample was CD4+ T cells sorted from blood. These receptors came from a woman aged 18-35 years in good health.

This clonotype was observed a few times. J is TRBJ1-6 and V is TRBV12-3 or TRBV12-4; D gene uncertain. V was trimmed by 8 bases and J by 9 bases, leaving 17 bases between them. This CDR3 has 14 amino acids. CDR3 residues: CASGTRTPPSPLHF. As DNA, the CDR3 is TGTGCCAGCGGTACCAGAACACCACCTTCACCCCTCCACTTT.

This clonotype occurred a few times. V is TRBV6-1 and J is TRBJ1-5, with 8 bases lining up with TRBD1. Germline V gene sequence: CDR1 MNHNS, CDR2 SASEGT. This CDR3 spans 14 amino acids. V gave up 5 bases and J gave up 6 bases; unmatched junction bases: 6. For the CDR3, the DNA is TGTGCCAGCAGTCGACAGGGGTTAGGTCAGCCCCAGCATTTT. Translating gives CASSRQGLGQPQHF.

The chain uses TRBV7-9 and TRBJ1-5; TRBD1 matches at 7 bases. The germline V gene has CDR1 SEHNR and CDR2 FQNEAQ (reference sequence). This CDR3 has 13 residues. J was trimmed by 9 bases and V by 4 bases; bases with no gene match: 6. CDR3 protein: CASSSPDRAPQHF. Here the CDR3 DNA reads TGTGCCAGCAGCTCCCCCGACAGGGCGCCCCAGCATTTT.

The rearrangement uses TRBV3-1 and TRBJ2-1; 9 bases line up with TRBD1. This CDR3 contains 15 residues. The germline V gene encodes CDR1 LGHDT and CDR2 YNNKEL (reference sequence). The ends lost 7 bases at V and 4 bases at J; junction bases unmatched: 8. The chain's CDR3 is CASTAGTGRYNEQFF. The CDR3 bases are TGTGCCAGCACCGCCGGGACAGGGAGATACAATGAGCAGTTCTTC.

The chain uses TRBV20-1 and TRBJ1-5; D is unclear. The V end was cut by 2 bases, the J end by 3 bases, with 11 bases between. Looked up from germline, CDR1 is DFQATT and CDR2 is SNEGSKA (reference sequence). The CDR3 contains 14 residues. CDR3 sequence (DNA): TGCAGTGCTAGATTCGGGCAGGACAATCAGCCCCAGCATTTT. Translated, it gives CSARFGQDNQPQHF.

This clonotype has at least ten counts. The chain carries TRBV29-1 and TRBJ2-1; possibly TRBD2 for D (5 bases). The CDR3 is 13 residues long. The germline gives CDR1 SQVTM, CDR2 ANQGSEA. V was trimmed by 7 bases and J by 4 bases, leaving 14 bases between them. The CDR3 sequence is CSADGLNYNEQFF. In DNA, the CDR3 is TGCAGCGCGGACGGACTCAATTACAATGAGCAGTTCTTC.

This clonotype occurred a few times. The chain combines TRBV5-6 with TRBJ2-4; D is unclear. Germline CDR1 is SGHDT and CDR2 is YYEEEE. The CDR3 runs to 16 residues. V was pared by 2 bases and J by 0 bases, with 12 bases between. The CDR3 DNA reads TGTGCCAGCAGCTTTCGTGGAAGACTAGCCAAAAACATTCAGTACTTC. This codes for CASSFRGRLAKNIQYF. The full variable domain, in which reference TRBV5-6 and TRBJ2-4 provide the parts outside the CDR3, is DAGVTQSPTHLIKTRGQQVTLRCSPKSGHDTVSWYQQALGQGPQFIFQYYEEEERQRGNFPDRFSGHQFPNYSSELNVNALLLGDSALYLCASSFRGRLAKNIQYFGAGTRLSVL.

The J gene is TRBJ1-2, the V gene TRBV6-6; D not certain. V dropped 2 bases and J dropped 14 bases, with 15 bases sitting between them. CDR3 length: 12 residues. Per germline, CDR1 MNHNY and CDR2 SVGAGI (reference sequence). In DNA, the CDR3 is TGTGCCAGCAGTTACCATGACGTCTTCTGGACCTTC. This encodes CASSYHDVFWTF.

This clonotype came up a few times. The chain links TRBV5-1 to TRBJ2-3; D gene ambiguous. V lost 1 base and J lost 6, with 9 bases in between. The CDR3 covers 13 residues. The germline V gene has CDR1 SGHRS and CDR2 YFSETQ. CDR3 coding DNA: TGCGCCAGCAGCTTGAGCCCCCGGGATACGCAGTATTTT. This encodes CASSLSPRDTQYF.

This chain connects TRBV12-3 or TRBV12-4 to TRBJ1-5; 7 nucleotides align to TRBD1. V lost 10 bases to trimming and J lost 6 bases; unmatched junction nucleotides: 12. This CDR3 contains 14 residues. DNA of the CDR3: TGTGCCACCCGGAGCCAGGGGGAATCTCAGCCCCAGCATTTT. Translation gives CATRSQGESQPQHF.

This clonotype appeared a few times. The V gene is TRBV5-4, the J gene TRBJ2-1, with D maybe TRBD1 (6 bases). The germline CDR1 and CDR2 sequences are SGHNT and YYREEE (reference sequence). V was cut by 5 bases and J by 8 bases, with 11 bases left in between. This CDR3 comprises 12 residues. This chain's CDR3 is CASSHRADEQFF. CDR3 nucleotide sequence: TGTGCCAGCAGTCACAGGGCCGATGAGCAGTTCTTC.

V and J are TRBV12-3 or TRBV12-4 and TRBJ2-5; TRBD2 matches 11 bases. CDR3 length: 17 amino acids. J lost 1 base, V lost 2 bases, and 6 bases had no gene match. In DNA, the CDR3 is TGTGCCAGCAGTTTAAGGGCTAGCGGGAGGTTCCAAGAGACCCAGTACTTC. This codes for CASSLRASGRFQETQYF.

In regard to this clonotype: This could be a read error, since a much larger clone is one nucleotide away. The V gene is TRBV7-2, the J gene TRBJ1-6; D is perhaps TRBD1 (5 bases). This CDR3 is built from 14 residues. Germline V gene data show CDR1 as SGHTA and CDR2 as FQGNSA. V lost 1 base and J lost 8, with 9 bases in between. This CDR3 is CASSLEQGYSPLHF. As DNA, the CDR3 is TGTGCCAGCAGCTTAGAGCAGGGATATTCACCCCTCCACTTT.

This clonotype was recorded a few times. The chain carries TRBV6-2 or TRBV6-3 and TRBJ2-1; D is ambiguous. Germline-derived CDR1 and CDR2 are MNHEY and SVGEGT. V was shortened by 2 bases and J by 12 bases, with 11 bases between the two germline ends. The CDR3 is made up of 12 amino acids. CDR3 nucleotides: TGTGCCAGCAGTTACAGTCAGGTATGGCAGTTCTTC. It encodes CASSYSQVWQFF.

The genes are TRBV5-4 and TRBJ2-1, with D possibly TRBD1 on 6 matching bases. There are 14 residues in the CDR3. Trimming removed 7 bases from V and 2 bases from J, with 13 bases in between. In germline, CDR1 is SGHNT, CDR2 YYREEE (reference sequence). As DNA, the CDR3 is TGTGCCAGCGTACTAACAGGGACCTACAATGAGCAGTTCTTC. Its translation: CASVLTGTYNEQFF.

There are a few counts of this clonotype. The chain is built from TRBV2 and TRBJ2-7; D is perhaps TRBD1 or TRBD2 (5 bases each). The CDR3 length is 13 residues. CDR1 is SNHLY, CDR2 FYNNEI, per germline. The ends were cut back, 8 bases at V and 3 bases at J, with 14 bases in the middle. The CDR3 DNA follows: TGTGCCAGCTACCGGGACGGCCACTACGAGCAGTACTTC. This codes for CASYRDGHYEQYF.

This clonotype showed up just a few times. The gene calls are TRBV7-2 and TRBJ2-7; D perhaps matches TRBD2 (6 bases). This CDR3 comprises 15 residues. Per germline, CDR1 SGHTA and CDR2 FQGNSA. The V end lost 4 bases, the J end lost 2 bases, and 15 bases lay between the germline ends. CDR3: CASSSEAGPTYEQYF. CDR3 DNA: TGTGCCAGCAGCTCTGAAGCGGGCCCCACCTACGAGCAGTACTTC.

The genes are TRBV20-1 and TRBJ2-2, with D perhaps assigned TRBD1 or TRBD2 (5 bases each). V dropped 6 bases and J dropped 0 bases, with 11 bases sitting between them. Germline values: CDR1 DFQATT, CDR2 SNEGSKA (reference sequence). The CDR3 totals 14 residues. As DNA, the CDR3 is TGCAGTGCCCCGGGGCGGGCGAACACCGGGGAGCTGTTTTTT. Amino acid sequence: CSAPGRANTGELFF.

The sample holds a few counts of this clonotype. The chain is built from TRBV20-1 and TRBJ1-5, with 8 bases fitting TRBD1. V lost 7 bases to trimming and J lost 7 bases; unmatched junction nucleotides: 6. Per the germline V gene, CDR1 is DFQATT and CDR2 is SNEGSKA (reference sequence). This CDR3 is built from 12 residues. The CDR3 nucleotides read TGCAGTGTCACGGACAGGGTGCAGCCCCAGCATTTT. Amino acid sequence: CSVTDRVQPQHF.

This clonotype was detected only a few times. The chain carries TRBV5-1 and TRBJ2-1; 10 positions agree with TRBD2. The CDR3 totals 15 residues. CDR1 is SGHRS and CDR2 is YFSETQ in the germline V gene. The J segment lost 8 bases and the V segment lost 1 base, leaving 6 bases of the junction unmatched. For the CDR3, the DNA is TGCGCCAGCAGCTTGCTAGCGGGAGCGGTGGATGAGCAGTTCTTC. Translating it yields CASSLLAGAVDEQFF.

The chain employs TRBV2 and TRBJ2-4; tentatively, D is TRBD2 (6 bases). The CDR3 contains 17 residues. The germline V gene encodes CDR1 SNHLY and CDR2 FYNNEI. V lost 0 bases and J lost 2, with 14 bases in between. For the CDR3, the DNA is TGTGCCAGCAGTGAAGCGCTTGGAGGGTACTCCAAAAACATTCAGTACTTC. It translates to CASSEALGGYSKNIQYF.

This clonotype was recorded only once. The chain employs TRBV7-9 and TRBJ1-1; the D is unclear. Germline values: CDR1 SEHNR, CDR2 FQNEAQ (reference sequence). The CDR3 is 10 residues long. Trimming removed 5 bases from V and 8 bases from J, with 6 bases in between. CDR3 DNA sequence: TGTGCCAGCAGCCGGTGGGAAGCTTTCTTT. Its translation: CASSRWEAFF.

The sample holds many counts of this clonotype. The chain joins TRBV7-2 to TRBJ2-1; D unclear. Germline assignment: CDR1 SGHTA and CDR2 FQGNSA. The CDR3 contains 13 residues. Between the trimmed V and J ends, which lost 1 base and 5 bases, there was a span of 6 bases. In DNA form, the CDR3 reads TGTGCCAGCAGCTTAGACCCCAACAATGAGCAGTTCTTC. This encodes CASSLDPNNEQFF.

The chain employs TRBV20-1 and TRBJ2-1; D is possibly TRBD2 (5 bases). CDR1 and CDR2 from the germline V gene are DFQATT and SNEGSKA (reference sequence). V was clipped by 1 base and J by 0 bases, with 13 bases between them. This CDR3 spans 16 amino acids. DNA for the CDR3: TGCAGTGCTAGAGGACTACTCACAAGCTCCTACAATGAGCAGTTCTTC. Protein: CSARGLLTSSYNEQFF.

There are many counts of this clonotype. The rearrangement joins TRBV5-1 to TRBJ1-1; no definite D call. The CDR3 has 17 residues. Germline lookup yields CDR1 SGHRS and CDR2 YFSETQ. V was pared by 2 bases and J by 0 bases, with 17 bases between. The CDR3 loop is CASSFSPPGGMNTEAFF. Written as DNA, the CDR3 is TGCGCCAGCAGCTTTTCACCCCCGGGTGGGATGAACACTGAAGCTTTCTTT.